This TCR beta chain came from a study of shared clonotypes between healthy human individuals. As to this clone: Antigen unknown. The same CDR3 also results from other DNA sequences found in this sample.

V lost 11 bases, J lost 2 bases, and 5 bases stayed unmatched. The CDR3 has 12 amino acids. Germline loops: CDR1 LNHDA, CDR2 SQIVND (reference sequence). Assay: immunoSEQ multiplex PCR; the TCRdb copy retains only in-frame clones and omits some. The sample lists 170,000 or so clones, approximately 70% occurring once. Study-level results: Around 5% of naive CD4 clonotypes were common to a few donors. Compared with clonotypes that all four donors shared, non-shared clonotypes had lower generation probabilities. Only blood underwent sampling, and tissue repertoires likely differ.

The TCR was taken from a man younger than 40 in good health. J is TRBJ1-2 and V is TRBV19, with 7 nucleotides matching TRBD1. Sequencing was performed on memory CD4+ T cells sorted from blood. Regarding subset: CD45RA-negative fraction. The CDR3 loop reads CAHWDSNYGYTF. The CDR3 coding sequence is TGTGCCCACTGGGACAGCAACTATGGCTACACCTTC.